This T cell receptor beta chain was recorded in a study of CD8 T cells in Susac syndrome. The sequenced target, TCR beta, came from blood CD8+ and CD4+ T cells. Negative isolation yielded CD8+ and CD4+ T cells; FACS enriched TEMRA cells. This CDR3 is 13 amino acids long. Germline V CDR1 and CDR2: MNHEY, SMNVEV (reference sequence). V lost 8 bases to trimming and J lost 0 bases, with 8 bases between them. Reverse transcription of roughly 0.5 to 1 ug RNA was carried out with random hexamers. One entry per CDR3 protein, called by TCRdb with MiXCR from the immunoSEQ multiplex PCR reads. Counted here are some 110,000 distinct CDR3 sequences, approximately 93% occurring once; the ten biggest clones make up roughly 0.3%.

The gene calls are TRBV27 and TRBJ1-5; D possibly corresponds to TRBD1 (5 bases). This TCR was sampled from a human donor with multiple sclerosis. Sequencing was carried out using CD8+ T cells from PBMCs. The CDR3 here is CASGQGSNQPQHF. The DNA of the CDR3 is TGTGCCAGCGGTCAGGGTAGCAATCAGCCCCAGCATTTT.